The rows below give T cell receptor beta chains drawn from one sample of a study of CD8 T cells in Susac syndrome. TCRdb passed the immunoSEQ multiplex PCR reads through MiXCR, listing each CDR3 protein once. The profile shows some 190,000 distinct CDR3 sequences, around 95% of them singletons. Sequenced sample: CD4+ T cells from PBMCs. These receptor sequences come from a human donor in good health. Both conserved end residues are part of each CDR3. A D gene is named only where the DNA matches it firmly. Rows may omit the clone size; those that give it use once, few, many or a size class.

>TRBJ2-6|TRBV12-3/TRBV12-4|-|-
TGTGCCAGCAGTAGGGACATCAACTCTGGGGCCAACGTCCTGACTTTC
CASSRDINSGANVLTF
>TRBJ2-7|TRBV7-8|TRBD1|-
TGTGCCAGCAGCTTAGGTGGGCAGGGGGCTTACGAGCAGTACTTC
CASSLGGQGAYEQYF
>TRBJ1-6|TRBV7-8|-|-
TGTGCCAGCAGCTTGACGGCAGGGGAAGATAATTCACCCCTCCACTTT
CASSLTAGEDNSPLHF
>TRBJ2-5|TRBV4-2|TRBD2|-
TGTGCCAGCAGCCAAGATCTGTTCGGGACTAGCGAGAAAGAGACCCAGTACTTC
CASSQDLFGTSEKETQYF
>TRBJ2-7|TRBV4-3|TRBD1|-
TGCGCCAGCAGCCTCCAGGGGGTTTTGGGCTACGAGCAGTACTTC
CASSLQGVLGYEQYF
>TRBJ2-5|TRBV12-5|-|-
TGTGCTAGTGGTTCCCAGGAGACCCAGTACTTC
CASGSQETQYF
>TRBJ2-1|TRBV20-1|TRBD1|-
TGCAGTGCTAGAGATCGTCGACAGGGGAGCAATGAGCAGTTCTTC
CSARDRRQGSNEQFF
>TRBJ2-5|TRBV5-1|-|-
TGCGCCAGCAGCTGGGCTCCAGGGACTTCGGAGACCCAGTACTTC
CASSWAPGTSETQYF
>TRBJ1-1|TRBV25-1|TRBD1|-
TGTGCCAGCAGTGAATTCCGGGACAGGGCTAGAGCTTTCTTT
CASSEFRDRARAFF
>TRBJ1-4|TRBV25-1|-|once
TGTGCCAGCAGTGCGCCCAGACCCTCTAATGAAAAACTGTTTTTT
CASSAPRPSNEKLFF
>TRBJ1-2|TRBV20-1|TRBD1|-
TGCAGTGCTAGGGGACAGGGGCGTGAGAATGGCTACACCTTC
CSARGQGRENGYTF
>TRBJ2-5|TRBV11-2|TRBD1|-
TGTGCCAGCAGCCCGAGACAGGGGGTTCGAGAGACCCAGTACTTC
CASSPRQGVRETQYF
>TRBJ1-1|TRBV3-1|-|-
TGTGCCAGCAGCTCTCGGGATTTGAACACTGAAGCTTTCTTT
CASSSRDLNTEAFF
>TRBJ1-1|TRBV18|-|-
TGTGCCAGCTCACCATCGGCAGCTAGGGAAGCTTTCTTT
CASSPSAAREAFF
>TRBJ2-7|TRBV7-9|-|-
TGTGCCAGCAGTCGCGACACCGGCGAGCAGTACTTC
CASSRDTGEQYF
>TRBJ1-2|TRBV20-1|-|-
TGCAGTGCTGGGCAGGATGGCTACACCTTC
CSAGQDGYTF